This T cell receptor beta chain was retrieved from a study of Graves' ophthalmopathy and Graves' hyperthyroidism. From RNA, the CDR3 regions of TCR beta chains were amplified and sequenced. HTBI primers were employed in first-round RT-PCR, then a second-round multiplex PCR followed. TCRdb processed the multiplex PCR reads anew with MiXCR; each CDR3 protein has one entry. The repertoire holds some 1.1 million distinct CDR3 sequences, with about 36% as singletons. This clonotype has just one count. What it binds is not known. The study, taken as a whole, reports: The model predicted progression of ophthalmopathy with a sensitivity of 60% to 71%, and its specificity was 72% to 80%.

This TCR derives from an adult man with Graves' hyperthyroidism. Specimen: peripheral blood or thyroid tissue (not recorded which).

As DNA, the CDR3 is TGTGCACCTAGCGCCCCTAACACCGGGGAGCTGTTTTTT. Translated: CAPSAPNTGELFF. The chain couples TRBV24-1 to TRBJ2-2; a possible D gene is TRBD2 (6 bases). The CDR3 spans 13 residues. Germline CDR1 reads KGHDR; CDR2 reads SFDVKD.